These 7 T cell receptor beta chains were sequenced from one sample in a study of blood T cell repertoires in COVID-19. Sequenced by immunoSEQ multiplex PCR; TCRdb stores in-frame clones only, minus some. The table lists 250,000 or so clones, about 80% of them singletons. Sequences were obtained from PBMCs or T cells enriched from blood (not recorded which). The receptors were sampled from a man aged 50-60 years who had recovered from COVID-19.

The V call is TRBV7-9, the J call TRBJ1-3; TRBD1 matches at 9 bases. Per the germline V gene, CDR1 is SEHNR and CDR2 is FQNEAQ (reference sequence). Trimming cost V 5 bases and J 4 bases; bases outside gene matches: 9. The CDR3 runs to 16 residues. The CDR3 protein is CASSPRDRASGNTIYF. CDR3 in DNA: TGTGCCAGCAGCCCGCGGGACAGGGCTTCAGGAAACACCATATATTTT.

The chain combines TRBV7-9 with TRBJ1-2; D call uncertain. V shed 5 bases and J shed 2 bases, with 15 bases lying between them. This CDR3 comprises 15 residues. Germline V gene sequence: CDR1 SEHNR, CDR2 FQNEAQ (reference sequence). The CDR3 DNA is TGTGCCAGCAGCGCCAGCTGGCGGGGAAACTATGGCTACACCTTC. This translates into CASSASWRGNYGYTF.

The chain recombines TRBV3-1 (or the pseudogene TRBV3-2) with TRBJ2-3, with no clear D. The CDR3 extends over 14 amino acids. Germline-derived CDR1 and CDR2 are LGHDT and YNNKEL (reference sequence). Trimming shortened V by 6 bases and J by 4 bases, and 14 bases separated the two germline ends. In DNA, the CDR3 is TGTGCCAGCAGTATCCTTTCGAGCGCAGATACGCAGTATTTT. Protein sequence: CASSILSSADTQYF.

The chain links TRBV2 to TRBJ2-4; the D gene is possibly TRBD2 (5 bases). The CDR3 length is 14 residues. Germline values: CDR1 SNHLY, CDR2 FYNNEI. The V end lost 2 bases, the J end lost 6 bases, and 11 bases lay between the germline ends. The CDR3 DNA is TGTGCCAGCAGTGAAATACTAGGTGGAAACATTCAGTACTTC. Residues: CASSEILGGNIQYF.

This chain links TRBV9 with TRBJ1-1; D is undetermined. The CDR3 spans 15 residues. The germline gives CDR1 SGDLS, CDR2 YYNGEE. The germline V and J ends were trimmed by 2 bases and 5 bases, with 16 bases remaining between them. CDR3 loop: CASSVLQIPGTEAFF. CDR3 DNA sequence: TGTGCCAGCAGCGTCCTCCAAATACCGGGGACTGAAGCTTTCTTT.

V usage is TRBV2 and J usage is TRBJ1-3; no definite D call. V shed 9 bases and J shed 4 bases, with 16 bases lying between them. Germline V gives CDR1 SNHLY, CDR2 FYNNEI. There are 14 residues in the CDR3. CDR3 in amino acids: CARGSSPGGNTIYF. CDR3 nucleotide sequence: TGTGCCAGGGGGTCCTCACCGGGAGGAAACACCATATATTTT.

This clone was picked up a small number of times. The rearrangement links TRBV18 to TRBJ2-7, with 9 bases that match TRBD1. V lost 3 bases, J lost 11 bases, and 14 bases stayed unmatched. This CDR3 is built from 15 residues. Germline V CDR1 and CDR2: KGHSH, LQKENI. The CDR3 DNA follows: TGTGCCAGCTCACCGCCGGGACAGGGCTACGTGGCGGAGTACTTC. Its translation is CASSPPGQGYVAEYF.